The sequence of this T cell receptor beta chain was determined in a study of T cell responses to AZD1222 COVID-19 vaccine. General study points: Spike as a whole was targeted by vaccine-associated CD4 TCRs, dominant at 160-218 and 743-854. Among the donors, most were white British and more were female, and clonal diversity was possibly underestimated.

Whether given at about 4 or about 12 weeks, second doses were pooled. A word on this clone: The antigen is unknown.

Some clones are missing from TCRdb's copy, which holds only in-frame ones; the method was immunoSEQ multiplex PCR. The table lists 200,000 or so clones, approximately 94% of them singletons. The sample consisted of peripheral blood, taken 28 days after the second AZD1222 dose. The sequence was collected from an adult who received the AZD1222 COVID-19 vaccine.

In nucleotides, the CDR3 is TGTGCCAGCAAATCCGGGGCTGTTAATGAAAAACTGTTTTTT. It is translated as CASKSGAVNEKLFF. This chain connects TRBV28 to TRBJ1-4; D may be TRBD1 (5 bases). The CDR3 loop spans 14 amino acids. Germline CDR1 and CDR2: MDHEN and SYDVKM. Deletions cut 7 bases from V and 4 bases from J, with 13 bases between.